The subject of this entry is one T cell receptor (beta chain). No antigen is known for it. This entry comes from a study of shared clonotypes between healthy human individuals. Study conclusions and caveats: A limitation of the genetic and exposure-history diversity represented arose from few donors. Across a few donors, naive CD4 shared roughly 5.2%, naive CD8 under 4%, memory CD4 about 2.4%, memory CD8 roughly 0.37%.

Negatively enriched CD4+ T cells were divided by CD45RA into naive and memory. Deep-level settings were used for running the assay. Libraries were prepared by immunoSEQ multiplex PCR; TCRdb keeps only in-frame clonotypes and omits some of them. This sample has 2 million to 3 million clones; roughly 93% occur once, and the top ten carry approximately 0.36%. CDR3 length: 15 residues. Germline-derived CDR1 and CDR2 are SGHVS and FQNEAQ. V was cut by 5 bases and J by 2 bases, with 14 bases left in between. The material sequenced was naive CD4+ T cells from PBMCs. The subset was: CD45RA+ positively selected. The chain couples TRBV7-8 to TRBJ2-3; possibly TRBD2 for D (6 bases). The clonotype was recovered from a young man in good health. Some clones in this sample may be carry-over from other donors' samples. The CDR3 region is CASSQPGLNTDTQYF. Written as DNA, the CDR3 is TGTGCCAGCAGCCAACCGGGACTGAACACAGATACGCAGTATTTT.